This T cell receptor beta chain was retrieved from a study of blood T cell repertoires in COVID-19. Study summary: Samples of COVID-19 (acute and convalescent) were obtained from the United States, Italy and Spain. Sample material is recorded as cDNA or gDNA derived from T cells, B-cell-depleted T cells, or PBMCs.

Source study methods: The assay estimated nucleated cells by amplifying reference gene primers. Generated by immunoSEQ multiplex PCR, the TCRdb table keeps only in-frame clones and is missing some. From that table come the V and J calls and clone size; the DNA was used to work out D and trimming. The data hold a few hundred thousand clones, with 89% observed a single time. Germline loops: CDR1 LGHDT, CDR2 YNNKEL (reference sequence). Trimming at V came to 0 bases and at J to 8 bases, leaving 13 bases not matched to a gene. This CDR3 is built from 18 residues. The sample taken for sequencing was peripheral blood. This TCR derives from a middle-aged woman who had recovered from COVID-19. The V call is TRBV3-1 (or the pseudogene TRBV3-2), the J call TRBJ1-2; 12 nucleotides match TRBD1. CDR3 bases: TGTGCCAGCAGCCAAGATCCGTTTCGGGGGACAGGGGGCCGGGGCTACACCTTC. As protein: CASSQDPFRGTGGRGYTF.